One sample yielded the 26 T cell receptor beta chains listed below, sequenced in a study of beta chain features in type 1 diabetes. Expressed TCRB transcripts were sequenced because the entire RNA isolate underwent reverse transcription. The protocol was immunoSEQ multiplex PCR, while the TCRdb copy is restricted to in-frame clones and leaves out a portion. The sample lists more than 150,000 clones; about 9.8% were seen once. What was sequenced was central memory CD4+ T cells from blood. Every receptor here comes from a woman aged 18-29 years in good health.

The rearrangement links TRBV7-2 to TRBJ2-3; 12 bases agree with TRBD2. This CDR3 contains 15 residues. V shed 1 base and J 4 bases; nucleotides not matched to a gene: 0. Germline CDR1 SGHTA, CDR2 FQGNSA. CDR3 sequence (DNA): TGTGCCAGCAGCTTAGGGACTAGCGGGGCAGATACGCAGTATTTT. Protein: CASSLGTSGADTQYF.

This sequence joins TRBV6-5 and TRBJ2-7; no clear D gene. CDR1 and CDR2 (germline): MNHEY, SVGAGI. Trimming removed 5 bases from V and 0 bases from J, with 11 bases in between. The CDR3 runs to 14 residues. The CDR3 DNA reads as TGTGCCAGCAGTGATTCAGGTCGCTCCTACGAGCAGTACTTC. This encodes CASSDSGRSYEQYF.

The V and J genes are TRBV18 and TRBJ1-1; D is possibly TRBD1 (5 bases). The CDR3 length is 14 residues. Deletions cut 2 bases from V and 3 bases from J, with 10 bases between. Looked up from germline, CDR1 is KGHSH and CDR2 is LQKENI. For the CDR3, the DNA is TGTGCCAGCTCACCATTCAGGGAGGACACTGAAGCTTTCTTT. Protein sequence: CASSPFREDTEAFF.

The V and J genes are TRBV11-3 and TRBJ2-3; a weak D match, TRBD1 (6 bases). The CDR3 runs 15 residues. Germline CDR1 and CDR2: SGHNT and YENEEA. The germline V and J ends were trimmed by 1 base and 0 bases, with 8 bases remaining between them. The CDR3 bases are TGTGCCAGCAGCTTAGGTGGGGGCAGCACAGATACGCAGTATTTT. Its translation is CASSLGGGSTDTQYF.

Only one count was recorded for this clone. V usage is TRBV6-1 and J usage is TRBJ2-1; 8 nucleotides agree with TRBD1. The CDR3 covers 15 residues. The germline V gene encodes CDR1 MNHNS and CDR2 SASEGT. The V gene end was trimmed by 6 bases and the J gene end by 3 bases; junction bases not matched to a gene: 7. The CDR3 sequence is CASSADRAYYNEQFF. The DNA of the CDR3 is TGTGCCAGCAGCGCGGACAGGGCGTACTACAATGAGCAGTTCTTC.

This clone came up a few times. V usage is TRBV5-1 and J usage is TRBJ2-1, with 8 bases aligning to TRBD2. The CDR3 contains 18 residues. Germline CDR1 is SGHRS and CDR2 is YFSETQ. Trimming cost V 2 bases and J 8 bases; bases outside gene matches: 18. The CDR3 spells CASSFRTPGLVRRDEQFF. In nucleotides, the CDR3 is TGCGCCAGCAGCTTTCGGACGCCGGGACTAGTAAGGAGAGATGAGCAGTTCTTC.

This chain connects TRBV7-2 to TRBJ2-7, with D tentatively TRBD2 (5 bases). The J call may be wrong; the DNA end is better matched by TRBJ2-5. Germline V gene sequence: CDR1 SGHTA, CDR2 FQGNSA. There are 14 residues in the CDR3. Here the CDR3 reads CASSLRGGEETQYF. The CDR3 nucleotides are TGTGCCAGCAGCCTACGGGGTGGAGAAGAGACCCAGTACTTC.

This chain links TRBV30 with TRBJ2-3; tentative D call: TRBD1 (6 bases). The CDR3 length is 15 residues. Trimming shortened V by 0 bases and J by 1 base, and 11 bases separated the two germline ends. Germline V gene sequence: CDR1 GTSNPN, CDR2 SVGIG (reference sequence). The CDR3 region has the DNA TGTGCCTGGAGTGTAAAGGGACAAGGCACAGATACGCAGTATTTT. It is translated as CAWSVKGQGTDTQYF.

CDR3 nucleotide sequence: TGTGCCAGCAGTTTAGACAGGGCTAATTCACCCCTCCACTTT. It codes for CASSLDRANSPLHF. This rearrangement joins TRBV28 to TRBJ1-6; 7 bases map to TRBD1. This CDR3 is built from 14 residues. V was pared by 2 bases and J by 6 bases, with 1 base of the junction left unmatched. Germline CDR1 reads MDHEN; CDR2 reads SYDVKM.

This clone has just a few counts. Here the CDR3 reads CASSTGTGGEENGYTF. The CDR3 bases are TGTGCCAGCAGTACCGGGACAGGGGGCGAAGAGAATGGCTACACCTTC. The rearrangement links TRBV2 to TRBJ1-2, with 12 bases that match TRBD1. The germline V gene has CDR1 SNHLY and CDR2 FYNNEI. V dropped 5 bases and J dropped 6; count of bases not matched to a gene: 10. This CDR3 comprises 16 residues.

This chain connects TRBV5-1 to TRBJ2-7; D may be TRBD2 (5 bases). Germline V gene sequence: CDR1 SGHRS, CDR2 YFSETQ. V shed 3 bases and J shed 2 bases, with 12 bases lying between them. This CDR3 has 14 amino acids. The CDR3, as DNA: TGCGCCAGCAGCTCGCCAGCGGCGCCCTACGAGCAGTACTTC. Protein: CASSSPAAPYEQYF. Together with reference TRBV5-1 and TRBJ2-7, the CDR3 gives the full variable domain: KAGVTQTPRYLIKTRGQQVTLSCSPISGHRSVSWYQQTPGQGLQFLFEYFSETQRNKGNFPGRFSGRQFSNSRSEMNVSTLELGDSALYLCASSSPAAPYEQYFGPGTRLTVT.

This clone was counted a few times. J is TRBJ1-5 and V is TRBV18; perhaps TRBD1 as D (5 bases). This CDR3 has 13 amino acids. Germline V CDR1 and CDR2: KGHSH, LQKENI. Trimming took 8 bases from V and 3 from J, leaving 11 bases between them. DNA of the CDR3: TGTGCCAGCCATGGGGGGAACAATCAGCCCCAGCATTTT. Translated, it gives CASHGGNNQPQHF.

This clone has more than one count but fewer than ten. This chain joins TRBV5-1 and TRBJ2-3; 13 bases align to TRBD2. With 5 bases clipped from V and 6 bases from J, the junction kept 9 bases outside the gene matches. Germline-derived CDR1 and CDR2 are SGHRS and YFSETQ. The CDR3 runs to 16 residues. CDR3 amino acids: CASRDTSGGAADTQYF. CDR3 bases: TGCGCCAGCAGGGATACTAGCGGGGGGGCCGCGGATACGCAGTATTTT.

CDR3 sequence (DNA): TGTGCCAGCAGCGCAAGATCGGGACTAGCGGACAATGAGCAGTTCTTC. Translated, it gives CASSARSGLADNEQFF. The chain couples TRBV11-3 to TRBJ2-1; 11 bases are shared with TRBD2. V lost 5 bases and J lost 5; bases outside the gene matches: 8. Germline loops: CDR1 SGHNT, CDR2 YENEEA. This CDR3 contains 16 residues.

This clone was picked up a small number of times. The chain is built from TRBV7-9 and TRBJ2-2; D ambiguous. CDR3 size: 14 residues. The V end was cut by 5 bases, the J end by 5 bases, with 12 bases between. CDR1 is SEHNR, CDR2 FQNEAQ, per germline (reference sequence). The CDR3 bases are TGTGCCAGCAGCCCCATTCTACGGACCGGGGAGCTGTTTTTT. This gives the protein CASSPILRTGELFF.

V is TRBV18 and J is TRBJ1-2; TRBD1 might be the D (5 bases). CDR1 is KGHSH, CDR2 LQKENI, per germline. Trimming cost V 7 bases and J 1 base, with 10 bases left between them. CDR3 length: 13 residues. The CDR3 bases are TGTGCCAGCTGGCGGGACGGTAACTATGGCTACACCTTC. Protein product: CASWRDGNYGYTF.

This clone was recorded a few times. The chain couples TRBV20-1 to TRBJ1-4; no clear D. Between the trimmed V and J ends, which lost 2 bases and 7 bases, there was a span of 5 bases. The CDR3 sequence is 11 residues long. Germline V gene data show CDR1 as DFQATT and CDR2 as SNEGSKA (reference sequence). The CDR3 DNA is TGCAGTGCTAGATTCGTTGAAAAACTGTTTTTT. It encodes CSARFVEKLFF.

This clone has a handful of counts. The genes are TRBV25-1 and TRBJ1-1; no clear D gene. The V end lost 0 bases, the J end lost 6 bases, and 11 bases lay between the germline ends. The CDR3 spans 14 residues. CDR1 is MGHDK, CDR2 SYGVNS, per germline. CDR3: CASSEYTEMAEAFF. The CDR3 coding sequence is TGTGCCAGCAGTGAATATACCGAGATGGCTGAAGCTTTCTTT.

The rearrangement joins TRBV6-1 to TRBJ1-2, with D tentatively TRBD1 (5 bases). The CDR3 extends over 14 amino acids. CDR1 MNHNS and CDR2 SASEGT come from the germline V gene. V lost 5 bases and J lost 0, with 10 bases in between. CDR3 sequence reads: CASSSGGANYGYTF. CDR3 in DNA: TGTGCCAGCAGTTCCGGGGGAGCTAACTATGGCTACACCTTC.

This clone has only a few counts. The genes are TRBV5-1 and TRBJ1-1, with 7 nucleotides matching TRBD1. Unmatched junction bases numbered 9, after V lost 0 bases and J lost 7 bases. Germline CDR1 is SGHRS and CDR2 is YFSETQ. The CDR3 runs 15 residues. The CDR3 loop is CASSLAWRGQGEAFF. The CDR3 DNA reads as TGCGCCAGCAGCTTGGCCTGGAGGGGGCAGGGTGAAGCTTTCTTT.

This clone was detected only a few times. The chain employs TRBV29-1 and TRBJ2-1; TRBD2 aligns across 10 bases. Germline assignment: CDR1 SQVTM and CDR2 ANQGSEA. J lost 6 bases, V lost 5 bases, and 13 bases had no gene match. The CDR3 is 16 amino acids. CDR3 amino acids: CSVNWGGTSALNEQFF. For the CDR3, the DNA is TGCAGCGTTAACTGGGGGGGGACTAGCGCCCTCAATGAGCAGTTCTTC.

This clone turned up a few times. V is TRBV7-9 and J is TRBJ2-2; perhaps TRBD1 as D (5 bases). Germline V gives CDR1 SEHNR, CDR2 FQNEAQ (reference sequence). Trimming removed 3 bases from V and 5 bases from J, with 7 bases in between. This CDR3 has 13 amino acids. The CDR3 reads CASSFAGTGELFF. The CDR3 nucleotides are TGTGCCAGCAGCTTTGCAGGGACCGGGGAGCTGTTTTTT.

J is TRBJ1-1 and V is TRBV7-2; unclear D gene. There are 16 residues in the CDR3. Germline V CDR1 and CDR2: SGHTA, FQGNSA. Trimming left V 5 bases short and J 0 bases short, with 16 bases between. The DNA of the CDR3 is TGTGCCAGCAGCCCCATCCGGAGTGTCTTGAACACTGAAGCTTTCTTT. It codes for CASSPIRSVLNTEAFF.

J is TRBJ1-1 and V is TRBV29-1; D ambiguous. The CDR3 sequence is 12 residues long. Germline V CDR1 and CDR2: SQVTM, ANQGSEA. V was clipped by 6 bases and J by 0 bases, with 8 bases between them. The CDR3 is CSVVGMNTEAFF. CDR3 DNA sequence: TGCAGCGTAGTCGGGATGAACACTGAAGCTTTCTTT.

This clone has more than one count but fewer than ten. The chain has TRBV5-4 and TRBJ2-5; 7 bases agree with TRBD2. J lost 3 bases, V lost 2 bases, and 10 bases had no gene match. This CDR3 spans 16 amino acids. The germline CDR1 and CDR2 sequences are SGHNT and YYREEE (reference sequence). The CDR3 bases are TGTGCCAGCAGCTTTGGGACTACTACTGTAAAAGAGACCCAGTACTTC. It is translated as CASSFGTTTVKETQYF.

This clone showed up just a few times. V and J are TRBV9 and TRBJ2-1; 8 bases are a match to TRBD2. J was trimmed by 9 bases and V by 6 bases; bases with no gene match: 11. Looked up from germline, CDR1 is SGDLS and CDR2 is YYNGEE. This CDR3 spans 14 amino acids. The CDR3 region is CASNVGGGSGEQFF. CDR3 nucleotides: TGTGCCAGCAATGTCGGGGGGGGCTCAGGTGAGCAGTTCTTC.